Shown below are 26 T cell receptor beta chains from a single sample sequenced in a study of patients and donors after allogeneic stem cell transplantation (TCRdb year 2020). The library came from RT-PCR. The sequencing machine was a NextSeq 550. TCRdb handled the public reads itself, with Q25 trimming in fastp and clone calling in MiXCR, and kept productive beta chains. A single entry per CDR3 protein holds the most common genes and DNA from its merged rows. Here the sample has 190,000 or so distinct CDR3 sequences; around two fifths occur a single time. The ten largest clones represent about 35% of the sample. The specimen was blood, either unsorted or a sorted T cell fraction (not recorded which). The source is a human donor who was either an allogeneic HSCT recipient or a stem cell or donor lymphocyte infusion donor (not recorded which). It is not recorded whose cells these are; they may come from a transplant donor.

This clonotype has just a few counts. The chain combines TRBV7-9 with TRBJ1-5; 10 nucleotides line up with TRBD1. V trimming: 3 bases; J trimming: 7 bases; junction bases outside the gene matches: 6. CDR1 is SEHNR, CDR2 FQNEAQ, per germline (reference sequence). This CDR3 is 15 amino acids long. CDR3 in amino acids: CASSLGDRGWQPQHF. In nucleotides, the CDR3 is TGTGCCAGCAGCTTGGGGGACAGGGGATGGCAGCCCCAGCATTTT.

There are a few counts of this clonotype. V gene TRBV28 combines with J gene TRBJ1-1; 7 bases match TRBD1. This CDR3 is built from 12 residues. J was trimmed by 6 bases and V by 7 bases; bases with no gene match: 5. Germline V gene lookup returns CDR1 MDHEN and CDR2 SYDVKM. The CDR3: CASNQGGPEAFF. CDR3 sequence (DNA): TGTGCCAGCAACCAAGGGGGCCCTGAAGCTTTCTTT.

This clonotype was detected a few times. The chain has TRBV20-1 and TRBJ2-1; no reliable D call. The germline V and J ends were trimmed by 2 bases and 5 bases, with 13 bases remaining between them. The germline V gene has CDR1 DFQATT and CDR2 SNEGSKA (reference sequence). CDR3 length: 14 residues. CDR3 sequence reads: CSARRLPRNNEQFF. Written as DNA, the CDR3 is TGCAGTGCTAGAAGACTGCCCCGGAACAATGAGCAGTTCTTC.

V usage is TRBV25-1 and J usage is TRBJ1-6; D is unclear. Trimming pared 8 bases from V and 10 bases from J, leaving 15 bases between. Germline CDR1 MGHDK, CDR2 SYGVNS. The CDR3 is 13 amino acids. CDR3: CASGEIEQSPLHF. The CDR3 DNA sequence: TGTGCCAGCGGCGAGATAGAACAATCACCCCTCCACTTT.

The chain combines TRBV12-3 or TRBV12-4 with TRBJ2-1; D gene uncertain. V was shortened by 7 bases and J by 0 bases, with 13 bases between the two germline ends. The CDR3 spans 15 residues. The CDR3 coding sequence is TGTGCCAGCACCGCACCCGGAAGCTCCTACAATGAGCAGTTCTTC. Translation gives CASTAPGSSYNEQFF.

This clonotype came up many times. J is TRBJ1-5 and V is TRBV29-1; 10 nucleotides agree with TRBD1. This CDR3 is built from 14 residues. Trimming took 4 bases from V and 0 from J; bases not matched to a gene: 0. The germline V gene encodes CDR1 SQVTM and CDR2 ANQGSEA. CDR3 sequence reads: CSVGQGASNQPQHF. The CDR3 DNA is TGCAGCGTTGGACAGGGGGCTAGCAATCAGCCCCAGCATTTT.

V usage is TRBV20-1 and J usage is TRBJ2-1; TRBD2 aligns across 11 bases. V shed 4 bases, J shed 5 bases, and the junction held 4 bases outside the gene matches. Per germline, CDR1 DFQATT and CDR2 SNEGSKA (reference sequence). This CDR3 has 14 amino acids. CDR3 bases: TGCAGTGCTACCCCTAGCGGGAGGAACAATGAGCAGTTCTTC. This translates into CSATPSGRNNEQFF.

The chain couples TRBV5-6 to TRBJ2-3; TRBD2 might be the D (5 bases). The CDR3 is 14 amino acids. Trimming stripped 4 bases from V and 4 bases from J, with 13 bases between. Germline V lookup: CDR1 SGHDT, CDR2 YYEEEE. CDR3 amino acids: CASSVGSPADTQYF. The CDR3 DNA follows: TGTGCCAGCAGCGTGGGGAGTCCGGCAGATACGCAGTATTTT.

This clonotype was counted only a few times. The CDR3 bases are TGCGCCAGCAGCTTGGAACAGGGGGCGTCTTCCTTTTCTGAAGCTTTCTTT. The encoded protein is CASSLEQGASSFSEAFF. The genes are TRBV5-1 and TRBJ1-1; 9 bases agree with TRBD1. V was clipped by 0 bases and J by 6 bases; unmatched bases: 12. Looked up from germline, CDR1 is SGHRS and CDR2 is YFSETQ. The CDR3 sequence is 17 residues long.

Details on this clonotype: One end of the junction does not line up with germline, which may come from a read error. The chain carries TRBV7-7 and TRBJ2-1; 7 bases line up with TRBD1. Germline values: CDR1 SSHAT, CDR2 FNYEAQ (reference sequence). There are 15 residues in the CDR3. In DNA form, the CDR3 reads TGTGCTAGCAGCTTAGGGGCAGGGGGCTACAATGAGCAGTTCTTC. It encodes CASSLGAGGYNEQFF.

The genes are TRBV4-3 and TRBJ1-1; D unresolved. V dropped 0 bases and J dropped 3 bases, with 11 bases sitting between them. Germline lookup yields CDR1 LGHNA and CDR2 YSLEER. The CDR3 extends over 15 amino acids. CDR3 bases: TGCGCCAGCAGCCAAGATGGAGGGAAGGACACTGAAGCTTTCTTT. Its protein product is CASSQDGGKDTEAFF.

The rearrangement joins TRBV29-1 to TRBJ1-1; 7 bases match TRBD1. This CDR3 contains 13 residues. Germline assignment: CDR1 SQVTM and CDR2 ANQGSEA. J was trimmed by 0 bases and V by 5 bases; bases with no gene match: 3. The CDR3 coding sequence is TGCAGCGTTAAGGGACAGCTGAACACTGAAGCTTTCTTT. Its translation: CSVKGQLNTEAFF.

Here the CDR3 reads CASSRGLADYEQYF. DNA of the CDR3: TGTGCCAGCAGCCGCGGACTAGCGGATTACGAGCAGTACTTC. This chain uses TRBV3-1 with TRBJ2-7; 10 bases agree with TRBD2. The V gene's germline CDR1 is LGHDT and CDR2 YNNKEL (reference sequence). The CDR3 has 14 amino acids. The V segment lost 4 bases and the J segment 4 bases; nucleotides outside the gene matches: 4.

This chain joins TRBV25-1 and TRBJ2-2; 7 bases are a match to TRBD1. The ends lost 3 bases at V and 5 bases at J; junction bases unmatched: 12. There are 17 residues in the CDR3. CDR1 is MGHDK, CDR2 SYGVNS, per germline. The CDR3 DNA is TGTGCCAGCAGTGACGGGACAGCACTCCCCCTAACCGGGGAGCTGTTTTTT. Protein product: CASSDGTALPLTGELFF.

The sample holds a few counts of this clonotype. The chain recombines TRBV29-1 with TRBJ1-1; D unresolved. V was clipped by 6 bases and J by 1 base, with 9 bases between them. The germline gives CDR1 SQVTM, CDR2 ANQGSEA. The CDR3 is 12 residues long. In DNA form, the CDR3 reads TGCAGCGTCCCAAAGGGGAACACTGAAGCTTTCTTT. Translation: CSVPKGNTEAFF.

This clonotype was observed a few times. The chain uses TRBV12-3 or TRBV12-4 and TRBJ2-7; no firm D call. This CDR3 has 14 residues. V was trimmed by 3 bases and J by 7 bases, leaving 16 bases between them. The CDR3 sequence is CASSLGPRRSEQYF. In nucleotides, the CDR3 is TGTGCCAGCAGTTTGGGCCCCCGAAGGTCTGAGCAGTACTTC.

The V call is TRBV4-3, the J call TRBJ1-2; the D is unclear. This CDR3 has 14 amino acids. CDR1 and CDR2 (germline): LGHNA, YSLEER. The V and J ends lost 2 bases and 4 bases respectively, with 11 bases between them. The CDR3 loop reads CASSQQRNPYGYTF. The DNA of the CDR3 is TGCGCCAGCAGCCAACAACGGAACCCCTATGGCTACACCTTC.

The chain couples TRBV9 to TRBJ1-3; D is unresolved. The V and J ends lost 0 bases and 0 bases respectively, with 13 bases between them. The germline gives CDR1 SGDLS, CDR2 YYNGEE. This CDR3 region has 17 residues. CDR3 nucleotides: TGTGCCAGCAGCGTAGCTGTGAGTCCAAGCTCTGGAAACACCATATATTTT. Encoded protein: CASSVAVSPSSGNTIYF.

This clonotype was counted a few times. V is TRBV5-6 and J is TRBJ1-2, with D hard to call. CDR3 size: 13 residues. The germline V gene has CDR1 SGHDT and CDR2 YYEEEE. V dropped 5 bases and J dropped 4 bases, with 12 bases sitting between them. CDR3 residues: CASSPDSPYGYTF. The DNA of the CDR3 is TGTGCCAGCAGTCCCGATTCACCCTATGGCTACACCTTC.

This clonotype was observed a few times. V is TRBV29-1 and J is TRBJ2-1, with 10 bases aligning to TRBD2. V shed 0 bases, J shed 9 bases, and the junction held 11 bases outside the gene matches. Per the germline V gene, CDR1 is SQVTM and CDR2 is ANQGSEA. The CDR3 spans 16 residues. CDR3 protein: CSVEDRSPSGSGEQFF. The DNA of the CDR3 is TGCAGCGTTGAAGATCGGTCCCCTAGCGGGAGTGGTGAGCAGTTCTTC.

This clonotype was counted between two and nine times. The CDR3 sequence is CASSQLWGGSRDIQYF. The CDR3 DNA sequence: TGTGCCAGCAGCCAACTTTGGGGGGGGAGTAGGGACATTCAGTACTTC. This rearrangement joins TRBV3-1 to TRBJ2-4; 7 bases are a match to TRBD2. In germline, CDR1 is LGHDT, CDR2 YNNKEL (reference sequence). J lost 8 bases, V lost 2 bases, and 12 bases had no gene match. The CDR3 extends over 16 amino acids.

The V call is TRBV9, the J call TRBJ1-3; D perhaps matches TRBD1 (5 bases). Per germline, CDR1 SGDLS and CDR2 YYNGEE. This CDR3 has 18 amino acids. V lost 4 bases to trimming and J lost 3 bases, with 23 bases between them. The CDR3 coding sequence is TGTGCCAGCAGCTCCAGAGGGGTTGAAAGGGAGAGTGGAAACACCATATATTTT. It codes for CASSSRGVERESGNTIYF. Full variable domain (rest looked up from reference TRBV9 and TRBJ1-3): DSGVTQTPKHLITATGQRVTLRCSPRSGDLSVYWYQQSLDQGLQFLIQYYNGEERAKGNILERFSAQQFPDLHSELNLSSLELGDSALYFCASSSRGVERESGNTIYFGEGSWLTVV.

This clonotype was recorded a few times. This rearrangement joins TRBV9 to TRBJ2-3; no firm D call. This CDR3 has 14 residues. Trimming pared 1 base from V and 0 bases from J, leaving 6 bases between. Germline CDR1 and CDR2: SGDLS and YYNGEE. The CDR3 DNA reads TGTGCCAGCAGCGTATTATCTAGCACAGATACGCAGTATTTT. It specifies CASSVLSSTDTQYF. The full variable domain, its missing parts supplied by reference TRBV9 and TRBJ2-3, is DSGVTQTPKHLITATGQRVTLRCSPRSGDLSVYWYQQSLDQGLQFLIQYYNGEERAKGNILERFSAQQFPDLHSELNLSSLELGDSALYFCASSVLSSTDTQYFGPGTRLTVL.

This CDR3 is CSARRGTGGLSYNEQFF. CDR3 DNA sequence: TGCAGTGCTAGGCGGGGGACCGGAGGGTTATCCTACAATGAGCAGTTCTTC. The V call is TRBV20-1, the J call TRBJ2-1, with 7 bases matching TRBD2. The germline CDR1 and CDR2 sequences are DFQATT and SNEGSKA (reference sequence). The CDR3 sequence is 17 residues long. The J segment lost 1 base and the V segment lost 3 bases, leaving 12 bases of the junction unmatched.

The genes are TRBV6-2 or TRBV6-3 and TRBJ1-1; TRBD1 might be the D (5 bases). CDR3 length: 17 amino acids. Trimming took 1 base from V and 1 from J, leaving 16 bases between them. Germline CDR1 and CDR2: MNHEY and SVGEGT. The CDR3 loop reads CASSYWAREYRNTEAFF. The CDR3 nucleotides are TGTGCCAGCAGTTACTGGGCCAGGGAGTACAGGAACACTGAAGCTTTCTTT.

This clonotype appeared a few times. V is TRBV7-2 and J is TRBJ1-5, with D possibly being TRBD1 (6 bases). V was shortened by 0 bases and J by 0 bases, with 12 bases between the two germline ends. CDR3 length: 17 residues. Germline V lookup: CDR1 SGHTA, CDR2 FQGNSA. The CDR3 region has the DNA TGTGCCAGCAGCTTAGCGGTAGGGGGTGTTAGCAATCAGCCCCAGCATTTT. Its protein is CASSLAVGGVSNQPQHF.